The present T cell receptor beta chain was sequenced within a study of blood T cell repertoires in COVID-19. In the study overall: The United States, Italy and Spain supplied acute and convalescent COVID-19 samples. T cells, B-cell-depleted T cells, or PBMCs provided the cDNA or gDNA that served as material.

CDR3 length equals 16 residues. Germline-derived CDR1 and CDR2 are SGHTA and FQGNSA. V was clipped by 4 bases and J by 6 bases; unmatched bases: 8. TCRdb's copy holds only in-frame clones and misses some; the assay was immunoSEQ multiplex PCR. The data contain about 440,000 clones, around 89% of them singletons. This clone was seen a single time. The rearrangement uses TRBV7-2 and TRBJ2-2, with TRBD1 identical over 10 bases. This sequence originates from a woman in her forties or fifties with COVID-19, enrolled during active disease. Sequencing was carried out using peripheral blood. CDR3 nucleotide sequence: TGTGCCAGCAGCTACAGCGGACAGGGGGGTGCCGGGGAGCTGTTTTTT. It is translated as CASSYSGQGGAGELFF.